This TCR beta chain was identified in a study of T cell responses to AZD1222 COVID-19 vaccine. About this clone: Antigen: not known.

The assay was immunoSEQ multiplex PCR, and TCRdb's table has in-frame clones only and misses some. The table has 90,000 to 120,000 clones, over 75% seen once. Study results and limitations: Spike-specific TCR breadth and depth were elevated following two AZD1222 doses.

CDR3 length: 12 amino acids. J was trimmed by 11 bases and V by 6 bases; bases with no gene match: 6. This specimen was peripheral blood, taken on day 0 of AZD1222 vaccination. The sequence derives from an adult in good health. The chain has TRBV6-7 and TRBJ1-4; 7 nucleotides agree with TRBD1. TRBV6-7 is reported as an ORF; its role is uncertain. This CDR3 is CASRDRVWKLFF. The DNA for the CDR3 is TGTGCCAGCAGAGACAGGGTTTGGAAACTGTTTTTT.